The TCR beta chain described here comes from a study of blood T cell repertoires in COVID-19. At the level of the study: Samples representing acute and convalescent COVID-19 were sourced from the United States, Italy and Spain.

The repertoire was sequenced with immunoSEQ multiplex PCR; TCRdb's copy has only in-frame clones and lacks some. Of about 140,000 clones listed, about nine tenths are singletons. CDR3 length: 16 amino acids. Losses at the gene ends were 4 bases for V and 6 bases for J; bases not matched to a gene: 11. Germline loops: CDR1 MNHEY, CDR2 SVGAGI. The sequenced material came from peripheral blood. This receptor was taken from a woman aged 80 or over with acute or convalescent COVID-19. The chain uses TRBV6-5 and TRBJ2-7, with TRBD1 matching over 11 bases. This CDR3 reads CASSSRGQGVIREQYF. DNA of the CDR3: TGTGCCAGCAGTTCTCGGGGACAGGGGGTGATTCGCGAGCAGTACTTC.